What follows are 21 T cell receptor beta chains derived from one specimen sequenced in a study of blood T cell repertoires in COVID-19. The protocol was immunoSEQ multiplex PCR, while the TCRdb copy is restricted to in-frame clones and leaves out a portion. Seen here are about 160,000 clones, approximately 85% observed once, and the top ten hold about 10%. The sample was peripheral blood. Every receptor here comes from a man aged 60-69 years with active or convalescent COVID-19.

This rearrangement joins TRBV27 to TRBJ1-1, with D unresolved. Per the germline V gene, CDR1 is MNHEY and CDR2 is SMNVEV (reference sequence). This CDR3 has 13 amino acids. V was shortened by 6 bases and J by 4 bases, with 12 bases between the two germline ends. The CDR3 sequence is CASSRSGPTEAFF. The DNA for the CDR3 is TGTGCCAGCAGCCGAAGTGGGCCCACTGAAGCTTTCTTT.

V is TRBV20-1 and J is TRBJ2-7; possibly TRBD1 for D (5 bases). Germline loops: CDR1 DFQATT, CDR2 SNEGSKA (reference sequence). The CDR3 has 14 residues. V was pared by 3 bases and J by 6 bases, with 18 bases between. In DNA, the CDR3 is TGCAGTGCTAGTGAAGACAGCGTCGTCTCCGAGCAGTACTTC. This gives the protein CSASEDSVVSEQYF.

This rearrangement joins TRBV25-1 to TRBJ1-2; D is perhaps TRBD1 (5 bases). V lost 6 bases to trimming and J lost 8 bases, with 13 bases between them. Germline V gene sequence: CDR1 MGHDK, CDR2 SYGVNS. This CDR3 contains 12 residues. CDR3 in amino acids: CASSDSLGGYTF. The CDR3 DNA reads as TGTGCCAGCAGCGACAGCCTAGGGGGCTACACCTTC.

The J gene is TRBJ2-3, the V gene TRBV6-4, with D perhaps TRBD2 (6 bases). V was shortened by 4 bases and J by 2 bases, with 10 bases between the two germline ends. The CDR3 covers 14 residues. Germline V CDR1 and CDR2: MRHNA, SNTAGT. The CDR3 reads CASSGLADTDTQYF. CDR3 in DNA: TGTGCCAGCAGTGGATTAGCGGACACAGATACGCAGTATTTT.

This clone appeared once. This sample also contains other DNA sequences that code for the same CDR3. The rearrangement joins TRBV3-1 (or the pseudogene TRBV3-2) to TRBJ2-7; D gene unclear. The length of the CDR3 is 14 residues. The V end was cut by 0 bases, the J end by 1 base, with 7 bases between. Germline V CDR1 and CDR2: LGHDT, YNNKEL (reference sequence). CDR3 amino acids: CASSQDTSSYEQYF. The CDR3 DNA reads TGTGCCAGCAGCCAAGACACCAGTTCCTACGAGCAGTACTTC.

The CDR3 here is CASSEQGGDVRSTIYF. The DNA of the CDR3 is TGTGCCAGCAGTGAACAGGGGGGCGACGTCCGAAGCACCATATATTTT. V and J are TRBV2 and TRBJ1-3; 7 bases line up with TRBD1. Germline V CDR1 and CDR2: SNHLY, FYNNEI. This CDR3 is built from 16 residues. Trimming took 2 bases from V and 9 from J; bases not matched to a gene: 13.

The V gene is TRBV29-1, the J gene TRBJ1-1; the D gene is possibly TRBD1 (5 bases). V lost 5 bases and J lost 5, with 12 bases in between. Per germline, CDR1 SQVTM and CDR2 ANQGSEA. The length of the CDR3 is 12 residues. The CDR3 DNA reads TGCAGCGTTTCTGATCGGGGGACTGAAGCTTTCTTT. Translating gives CSVSDRGTEAFF. Looking up the rest from reference TRBV29-1 and TRBJ1-1 gives the full variable domain: SAVISQKPSRDICQRGTSLTIQCQVDSQVTMMFWYRQQPGQSLTLIATANQGSEATYESGFVIDKFPISRPNLTFSTLTVSNMSPEDSSIYLCSVSDRGTEAFFGQGTRLTVV.

This clone has just one count. The rearrangement uses TRBV5-1 and TRBJ2-7, with a weak D call TRBD2 (5 bases). Germline V gene data show CDR1 as SGHRS and CDR2 as YFSETQ. Trimming took 0 bases from V and 0 from J, leaving 10 bases between them. CDR3 length equals 15 residues. The CDR3, as DNA: TGCGCCAGCAGCTTGGGTTTGGGAGTCTCCTACGAGCAGTACTTC. Translated, it gives CASSLGLGVSYEQYF.

This clone was seen a single time. The rearrangement uses TRBV6-5 and TRBJ2-7; the match to TRBD2 covers 8 bases. This CDR3 is 13 amino acids long. Germline V gene data show CDR1 as MNHEY and CDR2 as SVGAGI. This chain's CDR3 is CETGGTSGYEQYF. The CDR3 nucleotides are TGTGAAACGGGAGGGACCTCAGGATACGAGCAGTACTTC.

The V gene is TRBV27, the J gene TRBJ1-1; TRBD1 matches 7 bases. V was clipped by 5 bases and J by 4 bases; unmatched bases: 10. The germline V gene has CDR1 MNHEY and CDR2 SMNVEV (reference sequence). The CDR3 sequence is 15 residues long. The CDR3 nucleotides are TGTGCCAGCAGTGCGGACAGGTCGGGGAGCACTGAAGCTTTCTTT. This sequence encodes CASSADRSGSTEAFF.

The chain has TRBV10-3 and TRBJ1-3, with D maybe TRBD1 (6 bases). The CDR3 totals 15 residues. The germline V gene encodes CDR1 ENHRY and CDR2 SYGVKD. The V end was cut by 10 bases, the J end by 1 base, with 17 bases between. The CDR3 reads CATSKGVLSGNTIYF. CDR3 nucleotides: TGTGCCACCTCGAAGGGGGTCCTATCTGGAAACACCATATATTTT.

V is TRBV5-4 and J is TRBJ2-2; no clear D. The CDR3 covers 16 residues. Trimming pared 0 bases from V and 6 bases from J, leaving 15 bases between. Germline V gives CDR1 SGHNT, CDR2 YYREEE (reference sequence). The CDR3 region is CASSLGGSSWPGELFF. DNA for the CDR3: TGTGCCAGCAGCTTGGGAGGATCTTCGTGGCCCGGGGAGCTGTTTTTT.

The V and J genes are TRBV2 and TRBJ2-5, with 10 bases fitting TRBD2. CDR3 length: 16 amino acids. J was trimmed by 5 bases and V by 3 bases; bases with no gene match: 9. The V gene's germline CDR1 is SNHLY and CDR2 FYNNEI. The DNA for the CDR3 is TGTGCCAGCAGTGAGGAGAGCGGGGGGGCCGATGAGACCCAGTACTTC. Protein product: CASSEESGGADETQYF. The whole variable domain, remainder taken from reference TRBV2 and TRBJ2-5, is EPEVTQTPSHQVTQMGQEVILRCVPISNHLYFYWYRQILGQKVEFLVSFYNNEISEKSEIFDDQFSVERPDGSNFTLKIRSTKLEDSAMYFCASSEESGGADETQYFGPGTRLLVL.

V and J are TRBV19 and TRBJ1-5, with a tentative D call TRBD1 (6 bases). This CDR3 has 20 amino acids. Germline assignment: CDR1 LNHDA and CDR2 SQIVND (reference sequence). V lost 0 bases to trimming and J lost 0 bases, with 21 bases between them. The CDR3 nucleotides read TGTGCCAGTAGTATAGAACTCCGGGACACCGGACTCTATAGCAATCAGCCCCAGCATTTT. It is translated as CASSIELRDTGLYSNQPQHF.

The chain couples TRBV7-8 to TRBJ1-2; no firm D call. CDR1 is SGHVS, CDR2 FQNEAQ, per germline. CDR3 length equals 15 residues. V dropped 3 bases and J dropped 0 bases, with 11 bases sitting between them. The DNA of the CDR3 is TGTGCCAGCAGCTTTGGCACAGTTACTAACTATGGCTACACCTTC. This translates into CASSFGTVTNYGYTF.

The chain carries TRBV5-1 and TRBJ2-5; maybe TRBD2 (5 bases). The length of the CDR3 is 16 residues. Looked up from germline, CDR1 is SGHRS and CDR2 is YFSETQ. V shed 1 base and J shed 5 bases, with 18 bases lying between them. The CDR3 protein is CASSLPIGLATETQYF. CDR3 sequence (DNA): TGCGCCAGCAGCTTGCCGATCGGCCTAGCTACGGAGACCCAGTACTTC.

The chain recombines TRBV5-1 with TRBJ2-1; TRBD1 might be the D (7 bases). Deletions cut 5 bases from V and 10 bases from J, with 19 bases between. Germline assignment: CDR1 SGHRS and CDR2 YFSETQ. This CDR3 has 14 residues. CDR3 coding DNA: TGCGCCAGCAGGCGGGACAGTGGCCAGGCGGAGCAGTTCTTC. Its translation: CASRRDSGQAEQFF.

As for this clone: Other DNA sequences in this specimen translate into the identical CDR3. V usage is TRBV7-2 and J usage is TRBJ2-5, with 8 nucleotides matching TRBD1. The CDR3 length is 15 residues. Germline CDR1 is SGHTA and CDR2 is FQGNSA. V shed 3 bases, J shed 2 bases, and the junction held 5 bases outside the gene matches. CDR3 sequence: CASSLAGTGQETQYF. CDR3 DNA sequence: TGTGCCAGCAGCTTGGCCGGGACAGGTCAAGAGACCCAGTACTTC.

Only a few counts were recorded for this clone. The chain carries TRBV6-1 and TRBJ1-6; the match to TRBD1 covers 7 bases. J gave up 10 bases and V 3 bases, and 6 bases lay outside the gene matches. Germline lookup yields CDR1 MNHNS and CDR2 SASEGT. The CDR3 runs 14 residues. The CDR3: CASSESAGGSPLHF. CDR3 sequence (DNA): TGTGCCAGCAGTGAGTCGGCAGGGGGGTCACCCCTCCACTTT.

This chain links TRBV15 with TRBJ1-2, with 9 bases identical to TRBD1. There are 13 residues in the CDR3. The V and J ends lost 5 bases and 6 bases, in that order; junction bases with no gene match: 4. Per germline, CDR1 LNHNV and CDR2 YYDKDF (reference sequence). This CDR3 reads CATSVQGANGYTF. CDR3 in DNA: TGTGCCACCAGCGTACAGGGGGCTAATGGCTACACCTTC.

CDR3 sequence: CASSLVRGFNGYTF. DNA of the CDR3: TGCGCCAGCAGCTTGGTTCGGGGGTTTAATGGCTACACCTTC. This chain connects TRBV5-1 to TRBJ1-2; D might be TRBD1 (5 bases). CDR3 size: 14 residues. V lost 0 bases, J lost 6 bases, and 12 bases lay in between. Germline V CDR1 and CDR2: SGHRS, YFSETQ.